One and the same sample provided the 2 T cell receptor beta chains below, sequenced in a study of shared T cell receptors in the human thymus. Clones were read by immunoSEQ multiplex PCR, and TCRdb kept only the in-frame ones, dropping some. The sample lists roughly 410,000 clones; 95% were seen once. The material sequenced was thymocytes. The origin of the receptors is a human donor.

The chain combines TRBV7-6 with TRBJ1-4; D gene unclear. V dropped 5 bases and J dropped 0 bases, with 10 bases sitting between them. Germline V gene sequence: CDR1 SGHVS, CDR2 FNYEAQ. This CDR3 has 15 amino acids. Here the CDR3 DNA reads TGTGCCAGCAGCCCGCGGGCCGCAACTAATGAAAAACTGTTTTTT. Translation: CASSPRAATNEKLFF.

This chain connects TRBV2 to TRBJ1-1; D remains unclear. Germline lookup yields CDR1 SNHLY and CDR2 FYNNEI. V lost 0 bases, J lost 1 base, and 6 bases lay in between. The CDR3 has 14 residues. DNA of the CDR3: TGTGCCAGCAGTGAAGCGCGGCGGAACACTGAAGCTTTCTTT. Protein product: CASSEARRNTEAFF.